This T cell receptor beta chain appears in the sequencing data of a study of shared clonotypes between healthy human individuals. General study points: Represented genetic and exposure-history diversity was restricted by having few donors. Clonotype sharing across a handful of donors was observed for around 5% of naive CD4 clonotypes.

Profiled with immunoSEQ multiplex PCR; TCRdb holds only in-frame clones, not every one. This table has under 1,100,000 clones, more than 60% appearing once. This clone came up many times. Antigen unknown. The CDR3 runs 16 residues. The germline gives CDR1 MRHNA, CDR2 SNTAGT. V lost 2 bases and J 7 bases, leaving 18 bases between the germline ends. This sequence originates from a man aged 18 to 29 in good health. Sequencing used memory CD4+ T cells sorted from blood. As to subset: CD45RA-negative fraction. This rearrangement joins TRBV6-4 to TRBJ2-1, with D perhaps TRBD2 (6 bases). This CDR3 reads CASSDGAVGRRNEQFF. The CDR3 region has the DNA TGTGCCAGCAGTGACGGGGCGGTAGGGAGGCGAAATGAGCAGTTCTTC.